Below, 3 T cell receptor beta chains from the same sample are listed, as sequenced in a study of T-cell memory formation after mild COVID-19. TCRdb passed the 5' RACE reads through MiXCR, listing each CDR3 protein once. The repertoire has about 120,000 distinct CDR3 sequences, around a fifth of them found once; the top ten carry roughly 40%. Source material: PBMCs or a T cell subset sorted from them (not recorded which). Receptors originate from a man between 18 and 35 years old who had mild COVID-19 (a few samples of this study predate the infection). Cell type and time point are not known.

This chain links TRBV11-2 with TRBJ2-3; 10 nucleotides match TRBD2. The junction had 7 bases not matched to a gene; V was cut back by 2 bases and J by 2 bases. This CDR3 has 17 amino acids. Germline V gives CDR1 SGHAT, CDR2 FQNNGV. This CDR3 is CASSLWASGGITDTQYF. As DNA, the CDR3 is TGTGCCAGCAGCTTATGGGCTAGCGGGGGAATCACAGATACGCAGTATTTT.

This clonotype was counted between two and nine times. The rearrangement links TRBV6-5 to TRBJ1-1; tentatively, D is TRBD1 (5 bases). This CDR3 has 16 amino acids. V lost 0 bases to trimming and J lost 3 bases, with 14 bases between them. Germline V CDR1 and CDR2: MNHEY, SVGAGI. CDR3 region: CASSYSRGLRDTEAFF. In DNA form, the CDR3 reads TGTGCCAGCAGTTACTCTAGGGGTCTAAGGGACACTGAAGCTTTCTTT.

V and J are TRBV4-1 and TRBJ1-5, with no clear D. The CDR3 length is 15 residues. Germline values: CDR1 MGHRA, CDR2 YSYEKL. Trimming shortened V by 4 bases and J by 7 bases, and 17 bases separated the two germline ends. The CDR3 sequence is CASSPRSGSSQPQHF. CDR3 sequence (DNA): TGCGCCAGCAGCCCAAGATCCGGGAGTAGCCAGCCCCAGCATTTT.